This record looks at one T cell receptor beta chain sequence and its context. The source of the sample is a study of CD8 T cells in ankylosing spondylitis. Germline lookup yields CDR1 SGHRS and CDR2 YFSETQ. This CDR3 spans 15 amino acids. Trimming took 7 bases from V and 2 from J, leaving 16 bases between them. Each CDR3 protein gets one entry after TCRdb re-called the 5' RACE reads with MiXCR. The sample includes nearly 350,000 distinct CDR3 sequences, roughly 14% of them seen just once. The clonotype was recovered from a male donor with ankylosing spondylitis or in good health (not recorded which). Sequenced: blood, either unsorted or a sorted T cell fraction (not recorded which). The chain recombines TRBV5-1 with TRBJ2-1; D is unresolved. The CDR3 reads CASPPEGVTYNEQFF. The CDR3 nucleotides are TGCGCCAGCCCCCCAGAAGGAGTGACCTACAATGAGCAGTTCTTC.